This TCR beta chain was sequenced for a study of T cell responses to AZD1222 COVID-19 vaccine. Study findings and constraints: White British ancestry dominated among donors, who included more females, and clonal diversity was possibly underestimated.

For this clone: What it binds is unknown.

The CDR3 length is 15 residues. TCRdb keeps only in-frame clones here, not all; method: immunoSEQ multiplex PCR. Found here are 150,000 to 160,000 clones, roughly 90% of them singletons; the top ten hold approximately 1.4%. V and J are TRBV21-1 and TRBJ2-5; TRBD1 is taken as the D call from the table, unchecked against the DNA. TRBV21-1 constitutes a pseudogene. This receptor was identified in an adult who received the AZD1222 COVID-19 vaccine. The sequences come from peripheral blood, collected 28 days after the second AZD1222 dose. The CDR3 loop is CASSKGMDRDETQYF. CDR3 DNA sequence: TGTGCCAGCAGCAAAGGTATGGACAGGGATGAGACCCAGTACTTC.